These 16 T cell receptor beta chains were sequenced from one sample in a study of T-cell memory formation after mild COVID-19. TCRdb reprocessed the 5' RACE reads with MiXCR, giving one entry per CDR3 protein. The sample gives approximately 300,000 distinct CDR3 sequences, roughly 15% of which show up once; around 22% is in the top ten. Specimen: PBMCs or a T cell subset sorted from them (not recorded which). The receptors stem from a man between 18 and 29 years old who had mild COVID-19 (a few samples of this study predate the infection). Cell type and time point are not known.

The V call is TRBV4-2, the J call TRBJ2-3; TRBD2 aligns across 8 bases. Germline CDR1 is LGHNA and CDR2 is YNFKEQ. V lost 1 base and J lost 4; bases outside the gene matches: 7. The CDR3 has 16 residues. CDR3: CASSQVSGGHPDTQYF. Written as DNA, the CDR3 is TGTGCCAGCAGCCAAGTGTCGGGGGGGCATCCAGATACGCAGTATTTT.

The V and J genes are TRBV9 and TRBJ2-5, with unresolved D. This CDR3 is 14 amino acids long. Trimming took 0 bases from V and 5 from J, leaving 11 bases between them. Germline V gene lookup returns CDR1 SGDLS and CDR2 YYNGEE. Written as DNA, the CDR3 is TGTGCCAGCAGCGTAGATGGGTATGGGGAGACCCAGTACTTC. It is translated as CASSVDGYGETQYF.

This clonotype was observed a few times. The chain employs TRBV5-4 and TRBJ2-3; 7 nucleotides match TRBD2. Looked up from germline, CDR1 is SGHNT and CDR2 is YYREEE (reference sequence). The CDR3 loop spans 16 amino acids. J lost 1 base, V lost 0 bases, and 5 bases had no gene match. CDR3 residues: CASSLARGGRTDTQYF. The CDR3, as DNA: TGTGCCAGCAGCTTGGCCCGCGGGGGACGCACAGATACGCAGTATTTT.

J is TRBJ2-7 and V is TRBV9; the D gene is possibly TRBD2 (5 bases). The germline gives CDR1 SGDLS, CDR2 YYNGEE. Trimming took 7 bases from V and 0 from J, leaving 8 bases between them. This CDR3 has 12 residues. Written as DNA, the CDR3 is TGTGCCAGCGGCCGGGGCTCCTACGAGCAGTACTTC. Amino acid sequence: CASGRGSYEQYF.

The chain carries TRBV7-9 and TRBJ2-7, with TRBD2 identical over 12 bases. The CDR3 is made up of 15 amino acids. V trimming: 5 bases; J trimming: 4 bases; junction bases outside the gene matches: 6. Looked up from germline, CDR1 is SEHNR and CDR2 is FQNEAQ (reference sequence). The CDR3 coding sequence is TGTGCCAGCAGCCGCGGACTAGCGGGGAATTACGAGCAGTACGTC. Amino acids: CASSRGLAGNYEQYV.

The V call is TRBV3-1, the J call TRBJ1-5; TRBD1 matches 8 bases. This CDR3 is built from 15 residues. In germline, CDR1 is LGHDT, CDR2 YNNKEL (reference sequence). V lost 4 bases to trimming and J lost 7 bases; unmatched junction nucleotides: 9. CDR3 bases: TGTGCCAGCAGCCCTCGAGGGACAGGATTCCAGCCCCAGCATTTT. This gives the protein CASSPRGTGFQPQHF.

The J gene is TRBJ1-1, the V gene TRBV7-9, with TRBD1 matching 7 bases. J lost 3 bases, V lost 3 bases, and 4 bases had no gene match. The CDR3 contains 14 residues. Germline loops: CDR1 SEHNR, CDR2 FQNEAQ (reference sequence). The CDR3 sequence: CASSLSQGDTEAFF. The CDR3 bases are TGTGCCAGCAGCTTGTCTCAGGGGGACACTGAAGCTTTCTTT.

V gene TRBV4-1 combines with J gene TRBJ1-1, with unresolved D. This CDR3 has 14 amino acids. V was clipped by 5 bases and J by 10 bases, with 20 bases between them. Germline V gene data show CDR1 as MGHRA and CDR2 as YSYEKL. CDR3 loop: CASSVPGPFRGAFF. The CDR3 DNA follows: TGCGCCAGCAGCGTTCCCGGGCCCTTCAGAGGAGCTTTCTTT.

The rearrangement joins TRBV7-9 to TRBJ2-1, with unresolved D. Between the trimmed V and J ends, which lost 7 bases and 8 bases, there was a span of 9 bases. Germline V gives CDR1 SEHNR, CDR2 FQNEAQ (reference sequence). The CDR3 is made up of 11 amino acids. CDR3 residues: CASTVNDEQFF. As DNA, the CDR3 is TGTGCCAGCACCGTTAACGATGAGCAGTTCTTC.

This chain joins TRBV6-2 or TRBV6-3 and TRBJ2-1, with 8 positions matching TRBD2. There are 15 residues in the CDR3. The junction had 10 bases not matched to a gene; V was cut back by 8 bases and J by 4 bases. Germline CDR1 is MNHEY and CDR2 is SVGEGT. The CDR3 sequence is CASVGAGGGYNEQFF. CDR3 sequence (DNA): TGTGCCAGCGTTGGCGCGGGGGGCGGATACAATGAGCAGTTCTTC.

This clonotype was seen a few times. J is TRBJ1-4 and V is TRBV6-5; maybe TRBD1 (6 bases). Germline values: CDR1 MNHEY, CDR2 SVGAGI. The CDR3 runs to 15 residues. CDR3 residues: CATRPTGGQLGKLFF. CDR3 DNA sequence: TGTGCTACACGTCCCACGGGGGGGCAGTTGGGAAAACTGTTTTTT.

This clonotype was seen more than once but under ten times. CDR3 region: CASSPFGGASSYEQYV. The CDR3, as DNA: TGTGCCAGCAGTCCGTTCGGGGGGGCCTCGTCCTACGAGCAGTACGTC. The chain employs TRBV27 and TRBJ2-7, with 8 nucleotides matching TRBD2. The CDR3 extends over 16 amino acids. Germline loops: CDR1 MNHEY, CDR2 SMNVEV (reference sequence). Trimming removed 5 bases from V and 1 base from J; junction bases left unmatched: 10.

The rearrangement links TRBV5-1 to TRBJ2-7; 9 nucleotides line up with TRBD1. Per the germline V gene, CDR1 is SGHRS and CDR2 is YFSETQ. The V and J ends lost 0 bases and 5 bases, in that order; junction bases with no gene match: 6. This CDR3 region has 15 residues. The CDR3 protein is CASSLAGQGMDEQYF. As DNA, the CDR3 is TGCGCCAGCAGCTTGGCGGGACAGGGAATGGACGAGCAGTACTTC.

This clonotype came up many times. As DNA, the CDR3 is TGTGCCAGCGATCCAGGGGGCTCCTACGAGCAGTACTTC. Encoded protein: CASDPGGSYEQYF. The rearrangement uses TRBV7-2 and TRBJ2-7; 7 bases line up with TRBD1. After removal of 8 bases from V and 0 bases from J, the junction contained 4 bases not matched to a gene. CDR3 length: 13 residues. The germline V gene has CDR1 SGHTA and CDR2 FQGNSA.

The chain joins TRBV6-5 to TRBJ1-2, with 7 bases that match TRBD1. The CDR3 loop spans 17 amino acids. The germline V gene has CDR1 MNHEY and CDR2 SVGAGI. V was clipped by 2 bases and J by 0 bases; unmatched bases: 9. The CDR3 sequence: CASSYSPGQQTNYGYTF. DNA of the CDR3: TGTGCCAGCAGTTACAGTCCGGGACAGCAAACTAACTATGGCTACACCTTC.

The chain has TRBV9 and TRBJ2-5, with 8 bases aligning to TRBD1. This CDR3 contains 15 residues. CDR1 is SGDLS, CDR2 YYNGEE, per germline. The J segment lost 4 bases and the V segment lost 0 bases, leaving 5 bases of the junction unmatched. This CDR3 reads CASSVARGPGETQYF. DNA for the CDR3: TGTGCCAGCAGCGTAGCCAGGGGGCCAGGAGAGACCCAGTACTTC.